The rows below give T cell receptor beta chains drawn from one sample of a study of blood T cells in healthy people across ages. MiXCR, run by TCRdb on the 5' RACE reads, gives a single entry per CDR3 protein. The sample gives approximately 830,000 distinct CDR3 sequences, around 62% of which show up once; 28% is in the top ten. The sequencing input was blood. The source of these receptors is a man aged 25-40 years in good health. Each CDR3 is given with its conserved first and last residue. A D gene is named only where the DNA matches it firmly. Rows may omit the clone size; those that give it use once, few, many or a size class.

d_call	j_call	v_call	clone_size	cdr3_nt	cdr3_aa
TRBD1	TRBJ2-7	TRBV6-5	.	TGTGCCAGCAGTTACGGACAGGTACTCGATGAGCAGTACTTC	CASSYGQVLDEQYF
TRBD1	TRBJ2-7	TRBV27	.	TGTGCCAGCAGCACTGGACAGGGGATTTGGTACGAGCAGTACTTC	CASSTGQGIWYEQYF
.	TRBJ2-7	TRBV4-3	few	TGCGCCAGCAGCCAAGGGCGGGGATCGTACTACGAGCAGTACTTC	CASSQGRGSYYEQYF
.	TRBJ2-5	TRBV5-4	few	TGTGCCAGCAGCTTGGATCGGGGGAGAGGAGAGACCCAGTACTTC	CASSLDRGRGETQYF
TRBD2	TRBJ2-3	TRBV12-3/TRBV12-4	many	TGTGCCAGCAGTTCCCCTAGCGGGGGTAGGGATACGCAGTATTTT	CASSSPSGGRDTQYF
.	TRBJ1-1	TRBV7-9	.	TGTGCCAGCAGCTTAGCGACATCCCTCGGCGGGGCTTTCTTT	CASSLATSLGGAFF
.	TRBJ1-1	TRBV7-9	.	TGTGCCAGCAGCTTTGGGGCGCTTTTAGGGGCTGAAGCTTTCTTT	CASSFGALLGAEAFF
TRBD1	TRBJ2-1	TRBV6-5	.	TGTGCCAGCATCGGACAGGGGGATGAGCAGTTCTTC	CASIGQGDEQFF
TRBD1	TRBJ2-1	TRBV20-1	once	TGCAGTGCCCCTGACAGGGGGCTTCGCAATGAGCAGTTCTTC	CSAPDRGLRNEQFF
.	TRBJ2-1	TRBV5-1	.	TGCGCCAGCAGTCAGACAGGAGACTCCTACAATGAGCAGTTCTTC	CASSQTGDSYNEQFF
.	TRBJ1-4	TRBV28	.	TGTGCCAGCAACCTTCCAACTAATGAAAAACTGTTTTTT	CASNLPTNEKLFF
TRBD2	TRBJ2-1	TRBV7-9	.	TGTGCCAGCAGCTTAGTCTCCTTCGTGGGCGGGGGGGCCTATGAGCAGTTCTTC	CASSLVSFVGGGAYEQFF
TRBD2	TRBJ2-3	TRBV9	.	TGTGCCAGCAGCGTAGTTCCTAGCGGGGGGGACAATACGCAGTATTTT	CASSVVPSGGDNTQYF
.	TRBJ2-1	TRBV11-2	.	TGTGCCAGCAGCTTAGGGAGGGGGCTAGGTAGCGATGAGCAGTTCTTC	CASSLGRGLGSDEQFF
.	TRBJ1-4	TRBV9	.	TGTGCCAGCAGCGACGACCCAGGACATGAAACTAATGAAAAACTGTTTTTT	CASSDDPGHETNEKLFF
TRBD2	TRBJ2-1	TRBV6-4	few	TGTGCCAGCAGTGCGACTAGCGAAAATGAGCAGTTCTTC	CASSATSENEQFF
.	TRBJ1-2	TRBV9	.	TGTGCCAGCAGCGTAGGGGTGGAGAACTATGGCTACACCTTC	CASSVGVENYGYTF
.	TRBJ1-2	TRBV6-6	.	TGTGCCAGCAGTCCCGGGACGGTCGCCGACTACACCTTC	CASSPGTVADYTF
TRBD1	TRBJ2-3	TRBV27	.	TGTGCCGGCAGTTTATCGTTGGTGGGTGAGTGGGGACAGGGAACAGATACGCAGTATTTT	CAGSLSLVGEWGQGTDTQYF
.	TRBJ2-5	TRBV9	.	TGTGCCAGCAGCGTAGCCCGACAGCCTCCTAGGGATGAGCAGTACTTC	CASSVARQPPRDEQYF
.	TRBJ2-5	TRBV28	few	TGTGCCAGCAGTGGGGTTGTCGCCAAAGGAGAGACCCAGTACTTC	CASSGVVAKGETQYF
TRBD1	TRBJ2-5	TRBV5-1	.	TGCGCCAGCAGCATAACAGGGGGCCCAGAGGTCGAGTACTTC	CASSITGGPEVEYF
TRBD1	TRBJ2-3	TRBV3-1	.	TGTGCCAGCAGCCAAGGATTAGGGACAGGGTGGGCGCAGTATTTT	CASSQGLGTGWAQYF
TRBD1	TRBJ1-5	TRBV6-2/TRBV6-3	.	TGTGCCAGCAGGAAAGACAGGGAATATGGCAATCAGCCCCAGCATTTT	CASRKDREYGNQPQHF
.	TRBJ2-2	TRBV29-1	.	TGCAGCGTCCGTCCCGGGGGCTTGAACACCGGGGAGCTGTTTTTT	CSVRPGGLNTGELFF
TRBD2	TRBJ2-1	TRBV20-1	.	TGCAGTGCTAGAGATTTGTTTGGGACTAGCCCCTACAATGAGCAGTTCTTC	CSARDLFGTSPYNEQFF
.	TRBJ1-1	TRBV6-5	.	TGTGCCAGTTCCCGGTCGGTGAACACTGAAGCTTTCTTT	CASSRSVNTEAFF
TRBD1	TRBJ1-5	TRBV4-3	.	TGCGCCAGCAGCCAAGATTCAGGGGGCGGAAGCAATCAGCCCCAGCATTTT	CASSQDSGGGSNQPQHF
.	TRBJ2-1	TRBV13	few	TGTGCCAGCAGCCTCGCCGGGGGTTTTCTCTCCTACAATGAGCAGTTCTTC	CASSLAGGFLSYNEQFF
.	TRBJ2-7	TRBV29-1	.	TGCAGCGCCCAGACCGGGACAAGCTACGAGCAGTACTTC	CSAQTGTSYEQYF
TRBD1	TRBJ2-7	TRBV5-1	.	TGCGCCAGCAGCTTCACTTATCGACAGGGCGTCCACGAGCAGTACTTC	CASSFTYRQGVHEQYF
.	TRBJ1-2	TRBV5-6	.	TGTGCCAGCAGCTTGGAGGGGGGCATTGGAGCTAACTATGGCTACACCTTC	CASSLEGGIGANYGYTF
TRBD1	TRBJ2-7	TRBV6-5	.	TGTGCCAGCAGTTACCGGGACAGTGGGGTCTACGAGCAGTACTTC	CASSYRDSGVYEQYF
.	TRBJ2-6	TRBV24-1	.	TGTGCCACCAGTGAACGAGACCCTGGGGCCAACGTCCTGACTTTC	CATSERDPGANVLTF
TRBD1	TRBJ1-4	TRBV20-1	.	TGCAGTGCTAGAGCGACAGGGGGTCGGGAAAAACTGTTTTTT	CSARATGGREKLFF
TRBD2	TRBJ2-3	TRBV4-3	.	TGCGCCAGCAGCCGCACTAGCGGGGGGGCCTTAGATACGCAGTATTTT	CASSRTSGGALDTQYF
TRBD2	TRBJ2-5	TRBV28	once	TGTGCCAGCAAATCGGGACTAGCGGGGGAAAGTTGGGAGACCCAGTACTTC	CASKSGLAGESWETQYF
.	TRBJ2-1	TRBV6-1	.	TGTGCCAGCAGCGGGGGGCCTAGCGGCTACAATGAGCAGTTCTTC	CASSGGPSGYNEQFF
.	TRBJ1-2	TRBV2	once	TGTGCCAGCAGGAACAGGGTCTATGGCTACACCTTC	CASRNRVYGYTF
TRBD1	TRBJ2-7	TRBV5-1	.	TGCGCCAGCAGCTTGGGCAGGGGGCGTATCAACGAGCAGTACTTC	CASSLGRGRINEQYF